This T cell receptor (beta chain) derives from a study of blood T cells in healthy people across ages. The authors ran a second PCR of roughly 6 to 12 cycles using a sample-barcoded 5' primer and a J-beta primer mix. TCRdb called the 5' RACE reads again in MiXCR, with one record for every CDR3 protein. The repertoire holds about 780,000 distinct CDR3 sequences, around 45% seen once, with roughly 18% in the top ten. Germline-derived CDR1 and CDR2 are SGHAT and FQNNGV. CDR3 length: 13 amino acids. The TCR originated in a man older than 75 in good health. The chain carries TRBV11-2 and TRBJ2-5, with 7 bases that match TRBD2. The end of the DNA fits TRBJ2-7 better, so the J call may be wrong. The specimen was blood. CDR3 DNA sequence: TGTGCCAGCACCGGATGGGGGAGGGGCGAGCAGTACGTC. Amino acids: CASTGWGRGEQYV.